This T cell receptor (beta chain) was identified in a study of T cell responses to AZD1222 COVID-19 vaccine. Findings and limits, study-wide: Sampled repertoires all dated from after the peak T cell response.

To note about this clone: The antigen remains undetermined.

The CDR3 is 16 amino acids. V lost 4 bases and J lost 0, with 17 bases in between. Germline V gene lookup returns CDR1 SGHRS and CDR2 YFSETQ. TCRdb's copy holds only in-frame clones and misses some; the assay was immunoSEQ multiplex PCR. The table lists about 120,000 clones, 70% to 90% of them singletons. The rearrangement joins TRBV5-1 to TRBJ2-7, with a weak D call TRBD2 (6 bases). The source was peripheral blood, collected on day 0 of MenACWY control vaccination. This clonotype originated in an adult in good health. The CDR3 DNA reads as TGCGCCAGCAGCGTGGGACTCTACTTTAGCTCCTACGAGCAGTACTTC. This gives the protein CASSVGLYFSSYEQYF.